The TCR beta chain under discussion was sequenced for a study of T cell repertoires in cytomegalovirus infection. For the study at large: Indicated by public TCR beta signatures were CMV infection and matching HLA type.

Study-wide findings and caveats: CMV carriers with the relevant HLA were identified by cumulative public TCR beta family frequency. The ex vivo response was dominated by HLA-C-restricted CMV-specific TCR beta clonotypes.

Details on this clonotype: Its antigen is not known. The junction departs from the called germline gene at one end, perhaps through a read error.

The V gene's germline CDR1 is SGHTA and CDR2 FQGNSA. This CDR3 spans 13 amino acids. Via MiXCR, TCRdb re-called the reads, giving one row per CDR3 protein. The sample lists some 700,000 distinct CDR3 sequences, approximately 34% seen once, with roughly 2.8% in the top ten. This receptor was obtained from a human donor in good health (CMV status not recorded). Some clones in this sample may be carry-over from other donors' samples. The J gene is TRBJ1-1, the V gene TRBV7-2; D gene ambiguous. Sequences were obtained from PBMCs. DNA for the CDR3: TGTTCCAGCAGCTTACACATGAACACTGAATCTTTCTTT. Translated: CSSSLHMNTESFF.